This TCR beta chain was obtained from a study of regulatory T cells in long-lasting Graves disease. Study-wide findings and caveats: Rather than thyroid tissue, only peripheral blood underwent study. Sample size, which was small, may have reduced accuracy. The study found TRBV28, TRBJ1-2 and TRBJ2-5 favored in persistent disease.

Indicated time point: persistent/refractory GD, antithyroid drugs over 5 years with positive TRAb. Following extraction of RNA from PBMCs, that RNA was used to make the TCR library. This clonotype has a count of ten or more. The antigen remains undetermined. Researchers made TCR beta libraries by using iRepertoire HTBI primers and running Arm-PCR on CDR3 regions. As processed by the authors: Segment identification across samples yielded 62 TRBV and approximately 15 TRBJ segments. Each CDR3 protein is one row after TCRdb ran MiXCR on the multiplex PCR reads. TCRdb's processing, not the authors' own work, is the source of the V and J calls. The profile shows over 350,000 distinct CDR3 sequences, less than 25% of them singletons. The CDR3 is 14 residues long. Germline V gene lookup returns CDR1 LGHDT and CDR2 YNNKEL (reference sequence). Trimming took 2 bases from V and 2 from J, leaving 9 bases between them.

The clonotype comes from a female donor with Graves disease. This chain joins TRBV3-1 and TRBJ1-2; D remains ambiguous. Source: peripheral blood mononuclear cells (PBMCs), taken when the disease was refractory, from a patient treated with antithyroid drugs. In DNA, the CDR3 is TGTGCCAGCAGCCAACGAGGATTCAACTATGGCTACACCTTC. Translating it yields CASSQRGFNYGYTF.